This entry lists 28 T cell receptor beta chains sequenced from one sample in a study of response to subunit inactivated influenza vaccine. From the RT-PCR reads, TCRdb called clonotypes with MiXCR, one entry per CDR3 protein. The sample has hundreds of thousands of distinct CDR3 sequences, 12% seen once. Sequences were derived from non-naive T cells sorted from PBMCs, sampled around two weeks before vaccination. Receptors were obtained from a man in his fifties who received an inactivated influenza vaccine.

This clonotype has at least ten counts. This sequence joins TRBV5-1 and TRBJ2-7; perhaps TRBD1 as D (6 bases). The germline V and J ends were trimmed by 1 base and 3 bases, with 8 bases remaining between them. The germline CDR1 and CDR2 sequences are SGHRS and YFSETQ. The CDR3 runs 13 residues. CDR3 nucleotide sequence: TGCGCCAGCAGCTTGTCAGGGGACTACGAGCAGTACTTC. The encoded protein is CASSLSGDYEQYF.

This sequence joins TRBV7-9 and TRBJ1-6; 8 positions match TRBD1. The CDR3 covers 14 residues. With 5 bases clipped from V and 10 bases from J, the junction kept 7 bases outside the gene matches. Germline loops: CDR1 SEHNR, CDR2 FQNEAQ (reference sequence). The CDR3 loop is CASSQRQGKSPLHF. The CDR3 DNA reads TGTGCCAGCAGCCAAAGACAGGGGAAATCACCCCTCCACTTT.

The J gene is TRBJ2-5, the V gene TRBV20-1; TRBD2 agrees at 11 bases. After removal of 6 bases from V and 4 bases from J, the junction contained 4 bases not matched to a gene. The CDR3 spans 13 residues. Germline V lookup: CDR1 DFQATT, CDR2 SNEGSKA (reference sequence). CDR3 DNA: TGCAGTGCGCAGGGGACTAGCGGAGAGACCCAGTACTTC. Translation gives CSAQGTSGETQYF.

The rearrangement joins TRBV9 to TRBJ2-7, with D possibly being TRBD2 (5 bases). V gave up 4 bases and J gave up 5 bases, with 19 bases separating them. The CDR3 has 15 residues. Germline lookup yields CDR1 SGDLS and CDR2 YYNGEE. Here the CDR3 reads CASSLTPDSYNEQYF. The CDR3 region has the DNA TGTGCCAGCAGCCTCACCCCGGACTCCTATAACGAGCAGTACTTC. The variable domain in full, completed from reference TRBV9 and TRBJ2-7, reads DSGVTQTPKHLITATGQRVTLRCSPRSGDLSVYWYQQSLDQGLQFLIQYYNGEERAKGNILERFSAQQFPDLHSELNLSSLELGDSALYFCASSLTPDSYNEQYFGPGTRLTVT.

The gene calls are TRBV18 and TRBJ2-1; unclear D gene. Germline lookup yields CDR1 KGHSH and CDR2 LQKENI. Trimming cost V 2 bases and J 5 bases, with 7 bases left between them. The CDR3 is 13 amino acids. As DNA, the CDR3 is TGTGCCAGCTCACCAGCGCGCGACAATGAGCAGTTCTTC. It translates to CASSPARDNEQFF. Full variable domain (rest looked up from reference TRBV18 and TRBJ2-1): NAGVMQNPRHLVRRRGQEARLRCSPMKGHSHVYWYRQLPEEGLKFMVYLQKENIIDESGMPKERFSAEFPKEGPSILRIQQVVRGDSAAYFCASSPARDNEQFFGPGTRLTVL.

This clonotype was observed at least ten times. V gene TRBV7-9 combines with J gene TRBJ2-2; D is uncertain. The CDR3 totals 16 residues. V shed 0 bases and J shed 3 bases, with 11 bases lying between them. From germline, CDR1 is SEHNR and CDR2 FQNEAQ (reference sequence). CDR3 DNA: TGTGCCAGCAGCTTAGCCAGTGGACCATACACCGGGGAGCTGTTTTTT. It encodes CASSLASGPYTGELFF.

In this sample, this clonotype turned up a few times. CDR3 in DNA: TGCGCCAGCAGCTTGGCGGGGGAGGCCTACAATGAGCAGTTCTTC. It specifies CASSLAGEAYNEQFF. V gene TRBV5-1 combines with J gene TRBJ2-1, with D possibly TRBD2 on 6 matching bases. This CDR3 contains 15 residues. The V gene's germline CDR1 is SGHRS and CDR2 YFSETQ. V dropped 0 bases and J dropped 2 bases, with 9 bases sitting between them.

The table lists this clonotype with many counts. The genes are TRBV28 and TRBJ2-7, with D perhaps matching TRBD1 or TRBD2 (5 bases each). The CDR3 is made up of 13 amino acids. V shed 7 bases and J shed 2 bases, with 12 bases lying between them. Germline CDR1 and CDR2: MDHEN and SYDVKM. The CDR3 nucleotides read TGTGCCAGCACCCCCGGGGCCACCTACGAGCAGTACTTC. Its protein product is CASTPGATYEQYF.

The table lists this clonotype with a few counts. For the CDR3, the DNA is TGTGCCAGCAGCGTAGAAGCGGGAGTGTCAGATACGCAGTATTTT. Translating gives CASSVEAGVSDTQYF. The chain has TRBV9 and TRBJ2-3; 8 nucleotides agree with TRBD2. The germline V gene has CDR1 SGDLS and CDR2 YYNGEE. V dropped 0 bases and J dropped 4; count of bases not matched to a gene: 4. This CDR3 is built from 15 residues. Complete variable domain (other parts from reference TRBV9 and TRBJ2-3): DSGVTQTPKHLITATGQRVTLRCSPRSGDLSVYWYQQSLDQGLQFLIQYYNGEERAKGNILERFSAQQFPDLHSELNLSSLELGDSALYFCASSVEAGVSDTQYFGPGTRLTVL.

This clonotype was counted only a few times. The chain is built from TRBV20-1 and TRBJ2-3; 9 bases line up with TRBD2. Germline loops: CDR1 DFQATT, CDR2 SNEGSKA (reference sequence). J was trimmed by 2 bases and V by 4 bases; bases with no gene match: 7. CDR3 length: 15 residues. CDR3 loop: CSAIGLAYLTDTQYF. DNA for the CDR3: TGCAGTGCTATAGGACTAGCGTACCTCACAGATACGCAGTATTTT.

This clonotype came up a few times. The chain links TRBV4-3 to TRBJ2-1; tentative D call: TRBD2 (6 bases). CDR3 length: 14 amino acids. The V gene lost 3 bases and the J gene lost 8 bases, with 14 bases spanning the gap. The germline V gene encodes CDR1 LGHNA and CDR2 YSLEER. DNA of the CDR3: TGCGCCAGCAGCCACACAATGAGGAGGGATGAGCAGTTCTTC. The encoded protein is CASSHTMRRDEQFF.

The genes are TRBV5-4 and TRBJ2-7, with 9 bases fitting TRBD1. Losses at the gene ends were 4 bases for V and 4 bases for J; bases not matched to a gene: 3. The germline V gene encodes CDR1 SGHNT and CDR2 YYREEE (reference sequence). This CDR3 is 13 amino acids long. CDR3 loop: CASSVDRGYEQYF. The CDR3 coding sequence is TGTGCCAGCAGCGTAGACAGGGGGTACGAGCAGTACTTC.

This chain links TRBV12-3 or TRBV12-4 with TRBJ2-3; maybe TRBD2 (7 bases). V was pared by 1 base and J by 2 bases, with 22 bases between. This CDR3 comprises 19 residues. The CDR3 nucleotides read TGTGCCAGCAGTTTAGGTGGGGGGGCCAGATTAATACCCACAGATACGCAGTATTTT. It is translated as CASSLGGGARLIPTDTQYF.

This clonotype was found many times. The gene calls are TRBV7-6 and TRBJ2-1, with D maybe TRBD1 (6 bases). V dropped 2 bases and J dropped 5 bases, with 13 bases sitting between them. Germline V lookup: CDR1 SGHVS, CDR2 FNYEAQ. This CDR3 is built from 15 residues. CDR3 sequence reads: CASSLTGRTNNEQFF. The CDR3 region has the DNA TGTGCCAGCAGCTTAACAGGGAGAACTAACAATGAGCAGTTCTTC.

This clonotype was picked up a small number of times. J is TRBJ2-7 and V is TRBV21-1; TRBD1 reflects the table's D call only, with no check against the DNA. TRBV21-1 is noted as a pseudogene. There are 14 residues in the CDR3. CDR3 residues: CASSARTGGYEQYF. For the CDR3, the DNA is TGTGCCAGCAGCGCCCGGACAGGGGGGTACGAGCAGTACTTC.

The chain recombines TRBV20-1 with TRBJ2-2; 10 bases match TRBD2. The V gene end was trimmed by 5 bases and the J gene end by 6 bases; junction bases not matched to a gene: 12. The V gene's germline CDR1 is DFQATT and CDR2 SNEGSKA (reference sequence). This CDR3 is built from 16 residues. CDR3 nucleotide sequence: TGCAGTGCTTGGACTAGCGGCCCAAGGGCGGCCGGGGAGCTGTTTTTT. As protein: CSAWTSGPRAAGELFF.

In this sample, this clonotype turned up a few times. The V and J genes are TRBV5-1 and TRBJ2-7, with TRBD1 identical over 9 bases. This CDR3 has 14 amino acids. V shed 4 bases and J 3 bases; nucleotides not matched to a gene: 5. Germline lookup yields CDR1 SGHRS and CDR2 YFSETQ. CDR3 nucleotide sequence: TGCGCCAGCAGCACGACAGGGGGTAACTACGAGCAGTACTTC. This codes for CASSTTGGNYEQYF.

A few counts support this clonotype. The rearrangement uses TRBV28 and TRBJ2-2, with 9 bases lining up with TRBD1. The junction had 7 bases not matched to a gene; V was cut back by 4 bases and J by 10 bases. Germline CDR1 is MDHEN and CDR2 is SYDVKM. The CDR3 is made up of 14 amino acids. DNA of the CDR3: TGTGCCAGCAGTTCCGGGACAGGGCTCTCGGAGCTGTTTTTT. This encodes CASSSGTGLSELFF. Supplemented by reference TRBV28 and TRBJ2-2, the full variable domain reads DVKVTQSSRYLVKRTGEKVFLECVQDMDHENMFWYRQDPGLGLRLIYFSYDVKMKEKGDIPEGYSVSREKKERFSLILESASTNQTSMYLCASSSGTGLSELFFGEGSRLTVL.

This clonotype was observed a handful of times. This chain joins TRBV15 and TRBJ2-1, with TRBD2 identical over 10 bases. The ends lost 0 bases at V and 9 bases at J; junction bases unmatched: 8. The CDR3 has 16 residues. CDR1 is LNHNV, CDR2 YYDKDF, per germline (reference sequence). The CDR3 loop reads CATSREAGGRISEQFF. CDR3 coding DNA: TGTGCCACCAGCAGAGAAGCGGGGGGGCGGATCAGTGAGCAGTTCTTC.

The chain combines TRBV20-1 with TRBJ1-6; 9 bases align to TRBD1. Germline CDR1 reads DFQATT; CDR2 reads SNEGSKA (reference sequence). The J segment lost 7 bases and the V segment lost 6 bases, leaving 4 bases of the junction unmatched. The CDR3 sequence is 13 residues long. CDR3 sequence: CSAQGASNSPLHF. The CDR3 DNA reads as TGCAGTGCACAGGGGGCGTCAAATTCACCCCTCCACTTT.

This clonotype was found a few times. The chain employs TRBV12-3 or TRBV12-4 and TRBJ2-7; TRBD2 agrees at 7 bases. The CDR3 runs to 14 residues. The junction had 9 bases not matched to a gene; V was cut back by 4 bases and J by 6 bases. The CDR3 is CASSSSGTSPEQYF. CDR3 in DNA: TGTGCCAGCAGTTCTAGCGGAACCTCCCCCGAGCAGTACTTC.

The chain has TRBV29-1 and TRBJ2-5, with a tentative D call TRBD1 (7 bases). V lost 7 bases to trimming and J lost 5 bases, with 17 bases between them. Germline CDR1 and CDR2: SQVTM and ANQGSEA. The CDR3 runs 13 residues. CDR3 bases: TGCAGCGGCGGACAGGTCGCGGGGGAGACCCAGTACTTC. It encodes CSGGQVAGETQYF.

The chain links TRBV18 to TRBJ2-7; the D is unclear. V lost 1 base to trimming and J lost 2 bases, with 9 bases between them. Per the germline V gene, CDR1 is KGHSH and CDR2 is LQKENI. This CDR3 has 14 residues. The CDR3 DNA sequence: TGTGCCAGCTCACCACGAGTCACTGCCTACGAGCAGTACTTC. Its translation is CASSPRVTAYEQYF.

This clonotype was seen only a few times. The gene calls are TRBV5-1 and TRBJ2-1, with D possibly called TRBD1 or TRBD2 (5 bases each). CDR1 SGHRS and CDR2 YFSETQ come from the germline V gene. The CDR3 extends over 13 amino acids. V lost 7 bases to trimming and J lost 6 bases, with 14 bases between them. The CDR3 is CASGAPGRNEQFF. The CDR3, as DNA: TGCGCCAGCGGAGCCCCGGGACGCAATGAGCAGTTCTTC.

This clonotype was counted a few times. The chain combines TRBV7-8 with TRBJ1-2; TRBD1 is a possible D gene (5 bases). Germline V gene sequence: CDR1 SGHVS, CDR2 FQNEAQ. V shed 4 bases and J shed 4 bases, with 10 bases lying between them. This CDR3 region has 13 residues. The CDR3 sequence: CASSSTASYGYTF. DNA for the CDR3: TGTGCCAGCAGCTCGACAGCTTCCTATGGCTACACCTTC.

This clonotype was counted only a few times. This chain connects TRBV5-5 to TRBJ2-1; D gene unclear. The germline CDR1 and CDR2 sequences are SGHKS and YYEKEE (reference sequence). This CDR3 is 17 amino acids long. Trimming left V 0 bases short and J 4 bases short, with 17 bases between. CDR3 residues: CASSLVAGPLLYNEQFF. For the CDR3, the DNA is TGTGCCAGCAGCTTGGTTGCAGGCCCTTTGTTATACAATGAGCAGTTCTTC.

This clonotype was picked up a small number of times. The chain couples TRBV6-5 to TRBJ2-2, with D possibly being TRBD1 (5 bases). Germline CDR1 and CDR2: MNHEY and SVGAGI. V was pared by 0 bases and J by 4 bases, with 9 bases between. This CDR3 region has 15 residues. The CDR3 DNA is TGTGCCAGCAGTTACTCGGGGCTAGGCACCGGGGAGCTGTTTTTT. Translated: CASSYSGLGTGELFF.

This clonotype was counted many times. The J gene is TRBJ2-1, the V gene TRBV20-1; 14 bases match TRBD2. V lost 2 bases, J lost 9 bases, and 9 bases stayed unmatched. In germline, CDR1 is DFQATT, CDR2 SNEGSKA (reference sequence). This CDR3 contains 16 residues. The CDR3: CSARKTRTSGGFEQFF. The CDR3, as DNA: TGCAGTGCTAGAAAAACTAGGACTAGCGGGGGGTTTGAGCAGTTCTTC.